This entry is about one T cell receptor (beta chain). Assay: immunoSEQ multiplex PCR; the TCRdb copy retains only in-frame clones and omits some. The data show more than 250,000 clones, around 86% seen once. The source of the sample is a study of blood T cell repertoires in COVID-19. Whole-study context: Italy, Spain and the United States were the sources of the convalescent and acute COVID-19 samples. T cells, B-cell-depleted T cells, or PBMCs supplied cDNA or gDNA.

Trimming took 2 bases from V and 4 from J, leaving 12 bases between them. This CDR3 region has 14 residues. The germline V gene has CDR1 SNHLY and CDR2 FYNNEI. The rearrangement joins TRBV2 to TRBJ2-7; D remains ambiguous. The sample taken for sequencing was peripheral blood. This TCR was sampled from a man between 18 and 29 years old with active or convalescent COVID-19. The CDR3 reads CASSETLPGYEQYF. The CDR3 bases are TGTGCCAGCAGTGAAACCCTACCAGGTTACGAGCAGTACTTC. The whole variable domain, remainder taken from reference TRBV2 and TRBJ2-7, is EPEVTQTPSHQVTQMGQEVILRCVPISNHLYFYWYRQILGQKVEFLVSFYNNEISEKSEIFDDQFSVERPDGSNFTLKIRSTKLEDSAMYFCASSETLPGYEQYFGPGTRLTVT.